This T cell receptor (beta chain) stems from a study of T cell repertoires in cytomegalovirus infection. One entry per CDR3 protein, called by TCRdb with MiXCR from the reads. Of about 180,000 distinct CDR3 sequences in the sample, around an eighth were seen once. This clonotype was counted ten times or more. Per the germline V gene, CDR1 is SGHTA and CDR2 is FQGNSA. V lost 4 bases to trimming and J lost 0 bases, with 14 bases between them. The CDR3 covers 16 residues. This clonotype originated in a human donor in good health (CMV status not recorded). Some clones in this sample may be carry-over from other donors' samples. The J gene is TRBJ2-3, the V gene TRBV7-2, with D possibly called TRBD1 or TRBD2 (5 bases each). The specimen was PBMCs. CDR3 sequence reads: CASSSRGTGSTDTQYF. The DNA for the CDR3 is TGTGCCAGCAGCTCGCGAGGGACCGGGAGCACAGATACGCAGTATTTT.